This paragraph covers one T cell receptor (beta chain) sequence. The sample is drawn from a study of response to subunit inactivated influenza vaccine. The CDR3 length is 14 residues. Germline CDR1 reads MNHNS; CDR2 reads SASEGT. Unmatched junction bases numbered 13, after V lost 5 bases and J lost 13 bases. TCRdb recomputed calls from the RT-PCR reads with MiXCR, one row per CDR3 protein. The data contain about 520,000 distinct CDR3 sequences, around 7.7% of them singletons. This TCR came from a man aged 45-69 years who received an inactivated influenza vaccine. Here the sequenced sample was PBMCs from blood, taken roughly 24 months after vaccination. This chain connects TRBV6-1 to TRBJ2-1; 8 bases map to TRBD1. CDR3 loop: CASSPQSRDRPQFF. As DNA, the CDR3 is TGTGCCAGCAGTCCACAGTCCCGGGACAGGCCCCAGTTCTTC.